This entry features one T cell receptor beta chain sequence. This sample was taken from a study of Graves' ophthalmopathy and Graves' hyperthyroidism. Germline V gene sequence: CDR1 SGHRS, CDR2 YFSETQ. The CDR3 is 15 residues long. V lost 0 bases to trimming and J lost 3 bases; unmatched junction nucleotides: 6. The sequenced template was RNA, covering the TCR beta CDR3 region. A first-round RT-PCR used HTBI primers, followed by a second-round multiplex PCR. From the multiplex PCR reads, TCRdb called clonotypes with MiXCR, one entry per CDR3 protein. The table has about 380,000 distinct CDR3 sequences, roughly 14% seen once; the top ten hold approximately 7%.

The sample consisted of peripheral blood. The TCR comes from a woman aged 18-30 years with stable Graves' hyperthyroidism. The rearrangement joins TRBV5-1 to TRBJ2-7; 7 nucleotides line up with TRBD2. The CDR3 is CASSLDSGGLYEQYF. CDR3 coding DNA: TGCGCCAGCAGCTTGGACTCGGGGGGTCTCTACGAGCAGTACTTC.